This T cell receptor (beta chain) emerged from a study of cytomegalovirus exposure and HLA in healthy donors. Only in-frame clones appear in the TCRdb table, and some are missing; sequencing was by immunoSEQ multiplex PCR. The table records about 150,000 clones, approximately 86% of them present only once. J was trimmed by 5 bases and V by 4 bases; bases with no gene match: 9. The CDR3 runs 16 residues. Germline loops: CDR1 SGHKS, CDR2 YYEKEE (reference sequence). Study results and caveats: A later analysis found first-cohort TCR clusters tended to co-occur in the 90 to 150 validation repertoires. Cytomegalovirus-associated TCR beta chains were listed, numbering 150 to 200.

Comments on this clone: Its antigen remains unidentified.

This chain uses TRBV5-5 with TRBJ2-5, with TRBD2 matching over 12 bases. Sequencing used PBMCs. This TCR derives from a man aged 18 to 29 in good health and CMV-seropositive. DNA of the CDR3: TGTGCCAGCAGCGACCTAGCGGGGGGGCTAGAGGAGACCCAGTACTTC. Translating gives CASSDLAGGLEETQYF.